The 11 T cell receptor beta chains listed next were all sequenced from one sample in a study of patients and donors after allogeneic stem cell transplantation. TCRdb called the RT-PCR reads again in MiXCR, with one record for every CDR3 protein. Of fewer than 250,000 distinct CDR3 sequences in the sample, 13% to 15% were seen once. The specimen sequenced was blood, either unsorted or a sorted T cell fraction (not recorded which). These receptors originate from a human donor who was either an allogeneic HSCT recipient or a stem cell or donor lymphocyte infusion donor (not recorded which). It is not recorded whose cells these are; they may come from a transplant donor.

This clonotype came up a few times. V is TRBV6-2 or TRBV6-3 and J is TRBJ2-7, with D maybe TRBD1 (6 bases). CDR1 and CDR2 (germline): MNHEY, SVGEGT. V lost 5 bases and J 5 bases, leaving 22 bases between the germline ends. The CDR3 covers 16 residues. The CDR3 reads CASSTALRGYSHEQYF. The DNA of the CDR3 is TGTGCCAGCAGTACAGCACTTAGGGGGTACAGTCACGAGCAGTACTTC.

This clonotype was recorded a few times. This chain's CDR3 is CASSLVLGGSDEQFF. Here the CDR3 DNA reads TGTGCCAGCAGCTTAGTCTTGGGGGGCTCGGATGAGCAGTTCTTC. This sequence joins TRBV7-9 and TRBJ2-1; D tentatively fits TRBD1 or TRBD2 (6 bases each). Germline CDR1 SEHNR, CDR2 FQNEAQ (reference sequence). Trimming took off 1 base at V and 8 bases at J, with 15 bases between the two ends. This CDR3 has 15 residues.

This clonotype has a handful of counts. The chain carries TRBV29-1 and TRBJ2-3; D unclear. The CDR3 runs 14 residues. Trimming pared 5 bases from V and 2 bases from J, leaving 14 bases between. In germline, CDR1 is SQVTM, CDR2 ANQGSEA. CDR3: CSVYSFVDTDTQYF. The CDR3 bases are TGCAGCGTTTATTCCTTCGTAGACACAGATACGCAGTATTTT.

This clonotype was observed a few times. This chain joins TRBV5-1 and TRBJ2-1, with D unclear. The germline gives CDR1 SGHRS, CDR2 YFSETQ. The CDR3 sequence is 14 residues long. Between the trimmed V and J ends, which lost 2 bases and 6 bases, there was a span of 12 bases. DNA for the CDR3: TGCGCCAGCAGCTTTTCCCCGTTTCCCAATGAGCAGTTCTTC. This encodes CASSFSPFPNEQFF.

This clonotype has at least ten counts. The genes are TRBV11-2 and TRBJ2-6; 9 nucleotides line up with TRBD1. CDR3 length equals 19 residues. The junction had 11 bases not matched to a gene; V was cut back by 3 bases and J by 2 bases. CDR1 and CDR2 (germline): SGHAT, FQNNGV. The CDR3 here is CASSLTGGGILAGANVLTF. In nucleotides, the CDR3 is TGTGCCAGCAGCTTGACAGGGGGAGGTATCCTGGCTGGGGCCAACGTCCTGACTTTC. Combining the CDR3 with reference TRBV11-2 and TRBJ2-6 gives the whole variable domain EAGVAQSPRYKIIEKRQSVAFWCNPISGHATLYWYQQILGQGPKLLIQFQNNGVVDDSQLPKDRFSAERLKGVDSTLKIQPAKLEDSAVYLCASSLTGGGILAGANVLTFGAGSRLTVL.

This clonotype turned up a few times. This rearrangement joins TRBV20-1 to TRBJ1-5; the match to TRBD1 covers 9 bases. V shed 2 bases, J shed 4 bases, and the junction held 6 bases outside the gene matches. The CDR3 sequence is 15 residues long. Looked up from germline, CDR1 is DFQATT and CDR2 is SNEGSKA (reference sequence). This CDR3 is CSARTGGLSNQPQHF. The CDR3 DNA reads as TGCAGTGCTAGAACAGGGGGCTTATCAAATCAGCCCCAGCATTTT.

This clonotype was counted a few times. The rearrangement uses TRBV20-1 and TRBJ2-1; D gene unclear. CDR1 is DFQATT and CDR2 is SNEGSKA in the germline V gene (reference sequence). Trimming cost V 7 bases and J 6 bases, with 10 bases left between them. The CDR3 length is 11 residues. CDR3 in DNA: TGCAGTGGTCTACTTTTCAATGAGCAGTTCTTC. Its translation: CSGLLFNEQFF.

The chain couples TRBV3-1 to TRBJ1-2; D not resolved. CDR1 and CDR2 (germline): LGHDT, YNNKEL (reference sequence). This CDR3 comprises 11 residues. Trimming stripped 4 bases from V and 8 bases from J, with 8 bases between. The CDR3 nucleotides are TGTGCCAGCAGCCTCGGGGAGGGCTACACCTTC. This codes for CASSLGEGYTF.

V usage is TRBV4-3 and J usage is TRBJ1-4; 10 nucleotides align to TRBD1. The CDR3 length is 16 residues. The V segment lost 2 bases and the J segment 7 bases; nucleotides outside the gene matches: 7. CDR1 LGHNA and CDR2 YSLEER come from the germline V gene. In DNA form, the CDR3 reads TGCGCCAGCAGCCAAACTACCGGGACAGGGGCTGAAAAACTGTTTTTT. This gives the protein CASSQTTGTGAEKLFF.

This clonotype was counted only a few times. The chain couples TRBV27 to TRBJ2-7, with D maybe TRBD2 (5 bases). CDR1 is MNHEY, CDR2 SMNVEV, per germline (reference sequence). The CDR3 covers 15 residues. The V gene lost 8 bases and the J gene lost 2 bases, with 19 bases spanning the gap. CDR3 DNA: TGTGCCAGCCCTCTGCGACGTGGACTCCCCTACGAGCAGTACTTC. Protein product: CASPLRRGLPYEQYF.

The rearrangement joins TRBV5-1 to TRBJ1-4; a weak D match, TRBD1 (5 bases). Germline V lookup: CDR1 SGHRS, CDR2 YFSETQ. V was cut by 0 bases and J by 8 bases, with 11 bases left in between. The CDR3 runs 14 residues. The CDR3 region is CASSLAGAGEKLFF. The CDR3 DNA sequence: TGCGCCAGCAGCTTGGCCGGGGCCGGGGAAAAACTGTTTTTT. Full variable domain (remainder filled in from reference TRBV5-1 and TRBJ1-4): KAGVTQTPRYLIKTRGQQVTLSCSPISGHRSVSWYQQTPGQGLQFLFEYFSETQRNKGNFPGRFSGRQFSNSRSEMNVSTLELGDSALYLCASSLAGAGEKLFFGSGTQLSVL.